This TCR beta chain was profiled in a study of shared clonotypes between healthy human individuals. The authors divided CD4+ cells into CD45RA+ naive and CD45RA-negative memory subsets. Generated by immunoSEQ multiplex PCR, the TCRdb table keeps only in-frame clones and is missing some. In the table there are 1.4 million or so clones, around 98.5% of which are singletons. The V end lost 4 bases, the J end lost 6 bases, and 14 bases lay between the germline ends. CDR1 and CDR2 from the germline V gene are SGHNT and YYREEE (reference sequence). The CDR3 extends over 14 amino acids. Sequencing was done on a sample of naive CD4+ T cells sorted from blood. Subset denoted: CD45RA+ positively selected. The V and J genes are TRBV5-4 and TRBJ2-4; TRBD2 is a possible D gene (6 bases). This receptor was taken from a young man in good health. Here the CDR3 DNA reads TGTGCCAGCAGCCCCGCGGCGACTAGAAACATTCAGTACTTC. It codes for CASSPAATRNIQYF.